Sequencing of this T cell receptor beta chain was carried out in a study of OX40 agonist ivuxolimab in advanced cancers. Study-wide background: Patients' therapy was ivuxolimab, an antibody that acts as an agonist of OX40 (CD134). Study results and caveats: The authors also found low normalized T-cell clonal expansion in some nonresponders.

As for this clone: As yet, its antigen is unknown.

Germline V gene sequence: CDR1 SGHVS, CDR2 FQNEAQ. The CDR3 runs 16 residues. V shed 5 bases, J shed 0 bases, and the junction held 9 bases outside the gene matches. The assay was immunoSEQ multiplex PCR, and TCRdb's table has in-frame clones only and misses some. Counted here are around 150,000 clones, over 75% occurring once; the ten biggest clones make up about 1.1%. The sequence was obtained from an adult with an advanced solid tumor such as melanoma, head and neck, liver or kidney cancer. V gene TRBV7-8 combines with J gene TRBJ1-1; TRBD1 aligns across 7 bases. The specimen comprised CD4+ or CD8+ T cells sorted from blood, sampled in a trial of the OX40 agonist ivuxolimab. CDR3 loop: CASSPGQRRMNTEAFF. The CDR3 DNA reads TGTGCCAGCAGCCCGGGACAGCGGAGGATGAACACTGAAGCTTTCTTT.